These 8 T cell receptor beta chains share one sample of origin, sequenced in a study of vaccination and CD4 T cells after COVID-19. For these receptors, no antigen is known. Once obtained from cultured CD4+ T cells, the DNA was sequenced using the Oncomine TCR Beta short-read assay. TCRdb fed the PCR reads into MiXCR, producing one record per CDR3 protein. This sample yields 20,000 to 30,000 distinct CDR3 sequences, of which about two fifths are seen a single time; roughly 4% belongs to the top ten. Specified time point: late sampling 161 to 241 days after vaccination in a few convalescent patients. The treatment was: roughly 10-day PBMC culture with coronavirus spike peptide pools or control peptides (ViraFEST assay). Specimen: CD4+ T cells from blood, cultured in vitro, collected about 7 months after SARS-CoV-2 vaccination. The receptors stem from a human donor who had recovered from COVID-19.

The rearrangement links TRBV11-3 to TRBJ1-1; D unresolved. The CDR3 covers 15 residues. Between the trimmed V and J ends, which lost 0 bases and 1 base, there was a span of 9 bases. CDR1 is SGHNT and CDR2 is YENEEA in the germline V gene. This CDR3 is CASSLECRPNTEAFF. DNA for the CDR3: TGTGCCAGCAGCTTAGAATGCAGACCGAACACTGAAGCTTTCTTT.

The chain joins TRBV28 to TRBJ1-2; D gene uncertain. Germline V gene sequence: CDR1 MDHEN, CDR2 SYDVKM. V lost 10 bases, J lost 8 bases, and 14 bases lay in between. The CDR3 loop spans 11 amino acids. The CDR3 nucleotides read TGTGCCACCTACGGGCTATACGGCTACACCTTC. Translating it yields CATYGLYGYTF.

The rearrangement joins TRBV20-1 to TRBJ2-7; tentatively, D is TRBD1 or TRBD2 (5 bases each). This CDR3 is 11 amino acids long. Between the trimmed V and J ends, which lost 7 bases and 3 bases, there was a span of 10 bases. Germline V gene sequence: CDR1 DFQATT, CDR2 SNEGSKA (reference sequence). This CDR3 reads CSGGRHYEQYF. For the CDR3, the DNA is TGCAGTGGGGGGAGACACTACGAGCAGTACTTC.

The rearrangement uses TRBV28 and TRBJ2-7; 13 bases align to TRBD2. V shed 4 bases, J shed 2 bases, and the junction held 5 bases outside the gene matches. Germline-derived CDR1 and CDR2 are MDHEN and SYDVKM. This CDR3 region has 16 residues. CDR3 protein: CASSSGTSGMTYEQYF. Written as DNA, the CDR3 is TGTGCCAGCAGTTCCGGGACTAGCGGGATGACCTACGAGCAGTACTTC.

The chain couples TRBV20-1 to TRBJ2-7, with 7 bases that match TRBD2. The V segment lost 0 bases and the J segment 1 base; nucleotides outside the gene matches: 6. The CDR3 loop spans 15 amino acids. Germline V gives CDR1 DFQATT, CDR2 SNEGSKA (reference sequence). The CDR3 DNA is TGCAGTGCTAGAGACCAATCCGGGGGGTCCTACGAGCAGTACTTC. The encoded protein is CSARDQSGGSYEQYF.

The chain links TRBV7-6 to TRBJ2-7, with D perhaps matching TRBD2 (7 bases). Germline values: CDR1 SGHVS, CDR2 FNYEAQ. This CDR3 is 16 amino acids long. V lost 5 bases and J lost 4, with 21 bases in between. The CDR3 nucleotides are TGTGCCAGCAGCCCAAGAGGGGGAGGGTCGTTATACGAGCAGTACTTC. Its protein product is CASSPRGGGSLYEQYF.

The chain combines TRBV18 with TRBJ1-5; D remains unclear. Germline V gives CDR1 KGHSH, CDR2 LQKENI. CDR3 size: 14 residues. V was clipped by 5 bases and J by 7 bases, with 15 bases between them. This CDR3 reads CASSEPGRGQPQHF. The CDR3 nucleotides are TGTGCCAGCTCAGAACCGGGTCGAGGGCAGCCCCAGCATTTT. The full variable domain, with the rest looked up from reference TRBV18 and TRBJ1-5, is NAGVMQNPRHLVRRRGQEARLRCSPMKGHSHVYWYRQLPEEGLKFMVYLQKENIIDESGMPKERFSAEFPKEGPSILRIQQVVRGDSAAYFCASSEPGRGQPQHFGDGTRLSIL.

The chain combines TRBV20-1 with TRBJ2-3; D may be TRBD2 (6 bases). CDR3 size: 15 residues. Germline V gene lookup returns CDR1 DFQATT and CDR2 SNEGSKA (reference sequence). Trimming took 5 bases from V and 5 from J, leaving 20 bases between them. The CDR3 DNA is TGCAGTGCTTGTCTCTTGGGGCGGGAAGGAGATACGCAGTATTTT. Amino acid sequence: CSACLLGREGDTQYF.